The sequence of this TCR beta chain was determined in a study of OX40 agonist ivuxolimab in advanced cancers. Overall study context: An anti-OX40 (CD134) antibody with agonistic activity, ivuxolimab, was administered to patients. Partial responses were achieved by three patients, of whom one had hepatocellular carcinoma and two had cutaneous melanoma. Melanoma, hepatocellular carcinoma, head and neck or renal cell cancer occurred in dose-escalation patients. Study-level points and caveats: Expanded clones tended on average to be more numerous among CD8+ T cells than CD4+.

Of note for this clone: The antigen is not known. This specimen includes other DNA sequences encoding the same CDR3.

Germline-derived CDR1 and CDR2 are MNHEY and SMNVEV (reference sequence). V dropped 5 bases and J dropped 4; count of bases not matched to a gene: 6. CDR3 size: 14 residues. Some clones are missing from TCRdb's copy, which holds only in-frame ones; the method was immunoSEQ multiplex PCR. This table holds 71,000 or so clones, roughly nine tenths found once. The sequence was obtained from an adult with an advanced solid tumor such as melanoma, head and neck, liver or kidney cancer. The chain couples TRBV27 to TRBJ2-7; 9 positions agree with TRBD1. The source was CD4+ or CD8+ T cells sorted from blood, collected in a trial of the OX40 agonist ivuxolimab. CDR3 sequence: CASSPRDRAYEQYF. The CDR3 region has the DNA TGTGCCAGCAGTCCGAGGGACAGGGCGTACGAGCAGTACTTC.